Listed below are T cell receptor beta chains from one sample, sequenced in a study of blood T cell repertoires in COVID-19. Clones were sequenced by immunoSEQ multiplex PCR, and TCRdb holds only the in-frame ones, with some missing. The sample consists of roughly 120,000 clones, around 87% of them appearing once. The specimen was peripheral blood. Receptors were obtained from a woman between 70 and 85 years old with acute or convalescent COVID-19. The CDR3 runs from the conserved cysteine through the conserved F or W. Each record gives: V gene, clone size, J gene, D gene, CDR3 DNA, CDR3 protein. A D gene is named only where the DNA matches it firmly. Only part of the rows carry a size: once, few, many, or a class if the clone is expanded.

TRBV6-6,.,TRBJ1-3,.,TGTGCCAGCAGCGCAGCTGGAAACACCATATATTTT,CASSAAGNTIYF
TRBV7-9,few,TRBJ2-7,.,TGTGCCAGCAGCAGACCGGGATCGACCGAATACTTC,CASSRPGSTEYF
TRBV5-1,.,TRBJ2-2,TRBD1,TGCGCCAGCAGCTTGGGAGGACAGGGGTTCACCGGGGAGCTGTTTTTT,CASSLGGQGFTGELFF
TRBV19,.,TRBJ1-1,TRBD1,TGTGCCAGTCGCCGGGACAGTGGGGCGAACACTGAAGCTTTCTTT,CASRRDSGANTEAFF
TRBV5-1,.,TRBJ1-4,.,TGCGCCAGCAGCTTGGTAGTCCCGGGTGATGAAAAACTGTTTTTT,CASSLVVPGDEKLFF
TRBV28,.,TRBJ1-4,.,TGTGCCAGCACCACAAACCCAACTAATGAAAAACTGTTTTTT,CASTTNPTNEKLFF
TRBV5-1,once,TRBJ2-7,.,TGCGCCAGCAGCTTTCGGCGGAGCTCCTACGAGCAGTACTTC,CASSFRRSSYEQYF
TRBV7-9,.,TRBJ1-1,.,TGTGCCAGCAGCTCTCAGGGCCGTAACACTGAAGCTTTCTTT,CASSSQGRNTEAFF
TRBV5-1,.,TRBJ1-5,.,TGCGCCAGCAGCTTGGGGGGCCCCAATCAGCCCCAGCATTTT,CASSLGGPNQPQHF
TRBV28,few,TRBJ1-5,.,TGTGCCAGCAGTTTCAGAGGACAGCCCCAGCATTTT,CASSFRGQPQHF
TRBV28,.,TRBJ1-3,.,TGTGCCAGCACCCAGGTCCGCTCTGGAAACACCATATATTTT,CASTQVRSGNTIYF
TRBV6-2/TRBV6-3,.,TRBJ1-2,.,TGTGCCAGCAGTTTCATTACGGGCTACAGGGATGACCCGAACTATGGCTACACCTTC,CASSFITGYRDDPNYGYTF
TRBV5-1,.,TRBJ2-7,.,TGCGCCAGCAGCTTCTCAGCAGGAACCTACTACGAGCAGTACTTC,CASSFSAGTYYEQYF
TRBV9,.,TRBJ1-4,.,TGTGCCAGCAGCGTAGGGACAGAAAAAAAACCAACTAATGAAAAACTGTTTTTT,CASSVGTEKKPTNEKLFF
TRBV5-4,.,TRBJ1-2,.,TGTGCCAGCAGCTTGGGGGTACCCGGAGGGGCGGATAACTATGGCTACACCTTC,CASSLGVPGGADNYGYTF
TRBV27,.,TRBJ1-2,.,TGTGCCAGCAGTTTAGGCAGGGATCCCTCTATCTATGGCTACACCTTC,CASSLGRDPSIYGYTF
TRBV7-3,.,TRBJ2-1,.,TGTGCCAGCAGCTCCGGGGGCAATGAGCAGTTCTTC,CASSSGGNEQFF
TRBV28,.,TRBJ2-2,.,TGTGCCAGCATTGAAGGAGTTCCTGCCGGGGAGCTGTTTTTT,CASIEGVPAGELFF
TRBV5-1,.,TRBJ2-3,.,TGCGCCAGCAGCTTGTTACAGGGTACAGATACGCAGTATTTT,CASSLLQGTDTQYF
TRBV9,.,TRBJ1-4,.,TGTGCCAGCAGCCCAGAGGGGGTACGGAATGAAAAACTGTTTTTT,CASSPEGVRNEKLFF
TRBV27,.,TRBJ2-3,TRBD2,TGTGCCAGCAGGGGACTAGCGAAAGGTGGTGGCACAGATACGCAGTATTTT,CASRGLAKGGGTDTQYF
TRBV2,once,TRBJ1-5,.,TGTGCCAGCAGGGGGATGACCGGGGATCAGCCCCAGCATTTT,CASRGMTGDQPQHF
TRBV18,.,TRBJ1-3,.,TGTGCCAGCTCATCGGGACTGAACTCTGGAAACACCATATATTTT,CASSSGLNSGNTIYF
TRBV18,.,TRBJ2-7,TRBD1,TGTGCCAGCTCACTCCGGGACAGGGACCACGAGCAGTACTTC,CASSLRDRDHEQYF
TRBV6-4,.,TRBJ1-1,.,TGTGCCAGCAACGGGGAGAGGTTGGGGATCGCTGAAGCTTTCTTT,CASNGERLGIAEAFF
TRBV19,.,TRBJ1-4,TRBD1,TGTGCCAGTAGTGCCCCCCGGGACAGCGTTAATGAAAAACTGTTTTTT,CASSAPRDSVNEKLFF
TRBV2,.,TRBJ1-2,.,TGTGCCAGCAGTACAGAAAACTATGGCTACACCTTC,CASSTENYGYTF
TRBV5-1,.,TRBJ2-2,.,TGCGCCAGCAGCTTCCGGACAGACCCGAACACCGGGGAGCTGTTTTTT,CASSFRTDPNTGELFF
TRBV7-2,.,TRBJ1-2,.,TGTGCCAGCAGCTCCACAGGACCATATGGCTACACCTTC,CASSSTGPYGYTF
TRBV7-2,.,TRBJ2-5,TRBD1,TGTGCCAGCAGCTTTCAGGGGGCGGGGGAGACCCAGTACTTC,CASSFQGAGETQYF
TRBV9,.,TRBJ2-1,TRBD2,TGTGCCAGCAGCGTAGGAGGCGGGGGGGACGACAATGAGCAGTTCTTC,CASSVGGGGDDNEQFF
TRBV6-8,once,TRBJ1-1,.,TGTGCCAGGCTACCGCACAGCCCTGAAGCTTTCTTT,CARLPHSPEAFF
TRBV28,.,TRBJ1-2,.,TGTGCCAGCAGTTTAGCCGGGTTGCAGGGCTACACCTTC,CASSLAGLQGYTF
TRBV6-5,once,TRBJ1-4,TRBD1,TGTGCCAGCAGTTACGAGACAGGGACTAATGAAAAACTGTTTTTT,CASSYETGTNEKLFF
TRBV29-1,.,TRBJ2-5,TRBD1,TGCAGCGTTGCGACAGGGGCTGGGGAGACCCAGTACTTC,CSVATGAGETQYF
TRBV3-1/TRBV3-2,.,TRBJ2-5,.,TGTGCCAGCAGCCGCCTATCACTCCAAGAGACCCAGTACTTC,CASSRLSLQETQYF
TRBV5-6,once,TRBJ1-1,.,TGTGCCAGCAGCTTGAATTGGGGGCGCGGAACTGAAGCTTTCTTT,CASSLNWGRGTEAFF